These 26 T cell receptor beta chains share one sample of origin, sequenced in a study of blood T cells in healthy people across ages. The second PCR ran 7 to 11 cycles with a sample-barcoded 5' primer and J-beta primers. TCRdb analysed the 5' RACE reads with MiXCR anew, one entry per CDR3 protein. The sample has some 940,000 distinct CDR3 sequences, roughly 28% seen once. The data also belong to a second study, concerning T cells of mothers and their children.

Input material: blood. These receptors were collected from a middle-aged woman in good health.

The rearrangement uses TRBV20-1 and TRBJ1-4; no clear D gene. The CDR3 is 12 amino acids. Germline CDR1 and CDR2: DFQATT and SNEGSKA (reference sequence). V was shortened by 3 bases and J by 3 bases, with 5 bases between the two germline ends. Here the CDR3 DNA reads TGCAGTGCTAGCGGGGCTAATGAAAAACTGTTTTTT. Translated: CSASGANEKLFF.

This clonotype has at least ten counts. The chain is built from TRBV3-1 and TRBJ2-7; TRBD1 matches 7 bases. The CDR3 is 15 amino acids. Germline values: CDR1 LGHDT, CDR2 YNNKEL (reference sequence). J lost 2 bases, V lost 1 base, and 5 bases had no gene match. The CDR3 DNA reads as TGTGCCAGCAGCCAAGTGCAGGGGGTCCCCTACGAGCAGTACTTC. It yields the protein CASSQVQGVPYEQYF.

The CDR3 nucleotides read TGTGCCAGCAGCTTAGCGACGCTAGAGACCCAGTACTTC. This encodes CASSLATLETQYF. This chain joins TRBV7-2 and TRBJ2-5; D not resolved. The CDR3 runs 13 residues. Germline CDR1 is SGHTA and CDR2 is FQGNSA. The V end lost 0 bases, the J end lost 4 bases, and 6 bases lay between the germline ends.

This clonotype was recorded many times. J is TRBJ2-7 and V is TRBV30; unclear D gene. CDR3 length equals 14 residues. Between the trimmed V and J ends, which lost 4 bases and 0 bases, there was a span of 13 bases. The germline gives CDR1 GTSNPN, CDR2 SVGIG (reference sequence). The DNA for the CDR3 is TGTGCCTGGAATCGGGCAGTCTTCTCCTACGAGCAGTACTTC. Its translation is CAWNRAVFSYEQYF.

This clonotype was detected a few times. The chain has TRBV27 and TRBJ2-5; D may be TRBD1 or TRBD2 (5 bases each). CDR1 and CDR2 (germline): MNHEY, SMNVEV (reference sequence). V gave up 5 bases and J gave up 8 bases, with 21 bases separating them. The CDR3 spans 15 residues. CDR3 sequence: CASSLGTGEGRTQYF. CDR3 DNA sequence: TGTGCCAGCAGTCTCGGGACGGGCGAAGGGAGAACCCAGTACTTC.

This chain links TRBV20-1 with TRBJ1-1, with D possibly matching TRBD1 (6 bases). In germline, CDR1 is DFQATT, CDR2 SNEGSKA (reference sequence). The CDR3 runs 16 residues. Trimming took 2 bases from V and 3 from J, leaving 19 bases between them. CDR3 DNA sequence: TGCAGTGCTAGAAGGGTCCGAGGGGGGCAATACACTGAAGCTTTCTTT. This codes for CSARRVRGGQYTEAFF.

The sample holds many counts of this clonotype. For the CDR3, the DNA is TGTGCCAGCAGCGTAGCGCCGACAGGGGCAGATGAGCAGTTCTTC. Protein product: CASSVAPTGADEQFF. The rearrangement links TRBV9 to TRBJ2-1; 8 bases line up with TRBD1. The germline CDR1 and CDR2 sequences are SGDLS and YYNGEE. The CDR3 has 15 residues. The J segment lost 8 bases and the V segment lost 0 bases, leaving 7 bases of the junction unmatched.

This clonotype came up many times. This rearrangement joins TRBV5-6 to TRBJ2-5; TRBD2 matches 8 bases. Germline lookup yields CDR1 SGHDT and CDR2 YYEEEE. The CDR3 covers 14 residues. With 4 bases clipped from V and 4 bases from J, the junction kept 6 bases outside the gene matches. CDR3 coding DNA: TGTGCCAGCAGCCCCCCTGCGGGGGGAGAGACCCAGTACTTC. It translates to CASSPPAGGETQYF.

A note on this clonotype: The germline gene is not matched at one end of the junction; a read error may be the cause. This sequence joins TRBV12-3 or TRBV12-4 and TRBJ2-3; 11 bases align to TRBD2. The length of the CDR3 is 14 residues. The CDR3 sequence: CAGSLSGGGDTQYF. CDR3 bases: TGTGCCGGCAGCCTTAGCGGGGGGGGTGATACGCAGTATTTT.

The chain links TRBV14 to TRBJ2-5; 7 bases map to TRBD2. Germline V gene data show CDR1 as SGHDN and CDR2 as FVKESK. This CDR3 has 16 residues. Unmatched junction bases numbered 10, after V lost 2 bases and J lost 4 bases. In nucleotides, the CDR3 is TGTGCCAGCAGCCAAATAGTAGCGGGTTTGGGAGAGACCCAGTACTTC. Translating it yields CASSQIVAGLGETQYF.

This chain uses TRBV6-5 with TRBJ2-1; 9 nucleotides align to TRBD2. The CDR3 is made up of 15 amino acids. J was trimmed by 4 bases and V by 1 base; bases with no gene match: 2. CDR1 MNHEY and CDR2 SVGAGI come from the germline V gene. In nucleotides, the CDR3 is TGTGCCAGCAGTTACTTTAGCGGGGGTTACAATGAGCAGTTCTTC. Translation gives CASSYFSGGYNEQFF.

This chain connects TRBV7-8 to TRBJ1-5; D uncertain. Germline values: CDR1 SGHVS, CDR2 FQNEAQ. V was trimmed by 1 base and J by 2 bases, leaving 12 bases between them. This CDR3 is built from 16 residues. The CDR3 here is CASSLGKGRGNQPQHF. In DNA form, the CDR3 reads TGTGCCAGCAGCTTAGGGAAGGGAAGGGGCAATCAGCCCCAGCATTTT.

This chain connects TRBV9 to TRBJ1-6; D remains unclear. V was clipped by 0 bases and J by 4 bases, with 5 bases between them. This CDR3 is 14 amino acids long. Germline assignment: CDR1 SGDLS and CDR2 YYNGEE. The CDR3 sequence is CASSVGAYNSPLHF. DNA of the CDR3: TGTGCCAGCAGCGTAGGGGCATATAATTCACCCCTCCACTTT.

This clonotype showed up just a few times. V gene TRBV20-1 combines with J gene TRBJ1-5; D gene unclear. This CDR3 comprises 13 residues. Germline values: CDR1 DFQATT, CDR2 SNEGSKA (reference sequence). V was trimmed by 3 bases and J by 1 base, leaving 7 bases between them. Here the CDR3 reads CSARTSSNQPQHF. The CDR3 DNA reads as TGCAGTGCTAGGACTTCCAGCAATCAGCCCCAGCATTTT.

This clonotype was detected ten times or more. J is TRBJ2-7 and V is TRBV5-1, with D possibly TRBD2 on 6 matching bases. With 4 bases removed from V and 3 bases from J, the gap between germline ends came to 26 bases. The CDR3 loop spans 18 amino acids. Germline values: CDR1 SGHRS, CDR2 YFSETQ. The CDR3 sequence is CASSPQEGTGPRDYEQYF. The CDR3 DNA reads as TGCGCCAGCAGCCCCCAGGAGGGGACCGGTCCCCGGGACTACGAGCAGTACTTC.

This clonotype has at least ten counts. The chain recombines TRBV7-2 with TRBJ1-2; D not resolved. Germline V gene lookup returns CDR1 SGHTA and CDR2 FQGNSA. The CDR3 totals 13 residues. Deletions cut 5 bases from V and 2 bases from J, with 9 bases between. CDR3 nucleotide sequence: TGTGCCAGCAGCGCCGGGATCAACTATGGCTACACCTTC. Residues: CASSAGINYGYTF.

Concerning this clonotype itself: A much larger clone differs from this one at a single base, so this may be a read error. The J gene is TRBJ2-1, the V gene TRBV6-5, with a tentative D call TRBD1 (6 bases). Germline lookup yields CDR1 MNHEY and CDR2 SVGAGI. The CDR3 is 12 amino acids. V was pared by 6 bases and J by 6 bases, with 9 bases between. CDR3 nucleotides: TGTGCCAGCAGCGGACAGTGCAATGAGCAGTTCTTC. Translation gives CASSGQCNEQFF.

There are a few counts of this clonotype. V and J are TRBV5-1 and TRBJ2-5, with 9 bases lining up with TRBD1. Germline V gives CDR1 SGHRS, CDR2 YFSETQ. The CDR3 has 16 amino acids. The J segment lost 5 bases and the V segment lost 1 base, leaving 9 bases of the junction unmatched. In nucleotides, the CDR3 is TGCGCCAGCAGCTTGACAGGGGGCCAAGTTAGGGAGACCCAGTACTTC. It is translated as CASSLTGGQVRETQYF.

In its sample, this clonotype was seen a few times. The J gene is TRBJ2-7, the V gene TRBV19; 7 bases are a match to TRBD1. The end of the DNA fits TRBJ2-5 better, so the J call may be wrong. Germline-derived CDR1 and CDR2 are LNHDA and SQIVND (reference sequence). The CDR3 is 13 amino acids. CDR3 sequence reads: CASNRGAWETQYF. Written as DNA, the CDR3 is TGTGCCAGTAACAGGGGCGCGTGGGAGACCCAGTACTTC.

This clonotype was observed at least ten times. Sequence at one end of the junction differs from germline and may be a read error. CDR3 amino acids: CASSQVGQGSYEQYF. DNA for the CDR3: TGTGCCAGCAGCCAAGTTGGGCAGGGGTCCTACGAGCAGTACTTC. V is TRBV4-3 and J is TRBJ2-7; perhaps TRBD1 as D (6 bases). The CDR3 runs 15 residues. The germline CDR1 and CDR2 sequences are LGHNA and YSLEER.

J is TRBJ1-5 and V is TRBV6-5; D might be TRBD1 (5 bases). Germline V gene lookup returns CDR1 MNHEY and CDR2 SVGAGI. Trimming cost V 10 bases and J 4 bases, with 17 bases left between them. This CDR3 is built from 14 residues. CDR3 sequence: CATSRSGNNQPQHF. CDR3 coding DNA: TGTGCCACCTCAAGGTCAGGGAATAATCAGCCCCAGCATTTT.

CDR3 in DNA: TGCAGCGTGTCCCACAGGGGGCAGACCCAGTTCTTC. This gives the protein CSVSHRGQTQFF. This chain uses TRBV29-1 with TRBJ2-1, with 9 nucleotides matching TRBD1. Trimming removed 6 bases from V and 13 bases from J; junction bases left unmatched: 10. CDR1 is SQVTM, CDR2 ANQGSEA, per germline. The CDR3 covers 12 residues.

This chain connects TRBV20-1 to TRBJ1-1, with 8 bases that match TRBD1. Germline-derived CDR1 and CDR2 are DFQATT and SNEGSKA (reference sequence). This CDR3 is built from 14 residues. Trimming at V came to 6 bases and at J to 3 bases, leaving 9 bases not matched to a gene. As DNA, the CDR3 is TGCAGTGCCAAAGACGGACAGGGTCACACTGAAGCTTTCTTT. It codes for CSAKDGQGHTEAFF.

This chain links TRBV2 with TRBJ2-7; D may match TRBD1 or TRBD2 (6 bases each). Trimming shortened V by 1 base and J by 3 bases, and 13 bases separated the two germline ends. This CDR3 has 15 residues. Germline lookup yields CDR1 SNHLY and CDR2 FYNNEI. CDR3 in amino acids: CASSEGGAGNYEQYF. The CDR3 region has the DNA TGTGCCAGCAGTGAAGGGGGGGCAGGGAACTACGAGCAGTACTTC.

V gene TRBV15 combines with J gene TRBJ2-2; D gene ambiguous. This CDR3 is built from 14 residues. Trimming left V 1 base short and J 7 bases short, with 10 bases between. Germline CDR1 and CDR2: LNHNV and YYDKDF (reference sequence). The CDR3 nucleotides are TGTGCCACCAGCAGAGTAGGTCGCGTCGGGGAGCTGTTTTTT. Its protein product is CATSRVGRVGELFF.

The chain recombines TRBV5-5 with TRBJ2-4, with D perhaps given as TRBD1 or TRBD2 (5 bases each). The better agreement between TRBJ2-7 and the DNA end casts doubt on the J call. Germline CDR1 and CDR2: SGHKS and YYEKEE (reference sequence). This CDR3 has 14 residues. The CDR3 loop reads CASSLTMGGGEQYF. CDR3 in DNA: TGTGCCAGCAGCTTGACGATGGGTGGGGGCGAGCAGTACTTC.